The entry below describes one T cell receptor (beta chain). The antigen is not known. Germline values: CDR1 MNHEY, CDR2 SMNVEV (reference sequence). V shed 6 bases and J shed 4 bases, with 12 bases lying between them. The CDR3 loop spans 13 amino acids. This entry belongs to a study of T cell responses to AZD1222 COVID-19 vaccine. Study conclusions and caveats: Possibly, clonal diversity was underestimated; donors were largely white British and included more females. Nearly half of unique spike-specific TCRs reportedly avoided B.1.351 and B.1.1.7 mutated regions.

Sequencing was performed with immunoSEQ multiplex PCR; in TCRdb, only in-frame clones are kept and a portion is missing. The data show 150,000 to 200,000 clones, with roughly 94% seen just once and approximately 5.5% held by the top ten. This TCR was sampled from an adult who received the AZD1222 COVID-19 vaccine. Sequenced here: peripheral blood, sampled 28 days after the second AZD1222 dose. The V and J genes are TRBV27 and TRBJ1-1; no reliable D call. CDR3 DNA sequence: TGTGCCAGCAGCTCCCTCTCGGGCACTGAAGCTTTCTTT. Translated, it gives CASSSLSGTEAFF.